A selection of T cell receptor beta chains follows, all from one sample in a study of identical twins. TCRdb ran MiXCR on the 5' RACE reads and lists one entry per CDR3 protein. The table lists hundreds of thousands of distinct CDR3 sequences, about 18% of them singletons, with around 12% in the top ten. The sample was also reused in another study, on T cells expressing NK-cell markers.

Sample: PBMCs. The source of these receptors is a woman between 18 and 29 years old in good health. CDR3s include the opening cysteine and the closing phenylalanine or tryptophan. Each record gives: V gene, J gene, D gene, clone size, CDR3 protein, CDR3 DNA. D genes are given only for firm matches. The size entry is marked missing in some rows and otherwise reads once, few, many or a size class.

>TRBV7-9|TRBJ1-1|NA|NA
CASSLNPGMNTEAFF
TGTGCCAGCAGCTTAAACCCAGGAATGAACACTGAAGCTTTCTTT
>TRBV4-3|TRBJ1-2|NA|few
CASSQEIGTHGYTF
TGCGCCAGCAGCCAAGAGATTGGGACACATGGCTACACCTTC
>TRBV4-1|TRBJ1-1|TRBD1|few
CASSQQDRGPEAFF
TGCGCCAGCAGCCAGCAGGACAGGGGCCCTGAAGCTTTCTTT
>TRBV12-3/TRBV12-4|TRBJ2-1|NA|few
CASSRTDRNEQFF
TGTGCCAGCAGCCGAACCGACAGAAATGAGCAGTTCTTC
>TRBV10-3|TRBJ1-1|NA|few
CAISLGRENTEAFF
TGTGCCATCAGCTTGGGACGGGAGAACACTGAAGCTTTCTTT
>TRBV10-3|TRBJ2-7|TRBD2|few
CAISGTSLQYF
TGTGCCATCAGTGGGACTAGTTTACAGTACTTC
>TRBV5-1|TRBJ2-2|TRBD1|NA
CASSTLPGQTNTGELFF
TGCGCCAGCAGTACTCTTCCGGGACAGACGAACACCGGGGAGCTGTTTTTT
>TRBV20-1|TRBJ1-2|NA|many
CSAGNSYGYTF
TGCAGTGCTGGCAATTCCTATGGCTACACCTTC
>TRBV2|TRBJ2-7|NA|NA
CASSEVRGNEQYF
TGTGCCAGCAGTGAAGTGAGGGGTAACGAGCAGTACTTC
>TRBV29-1|TRBJ1-3|NA|NA
CSGRGNGNTIYF
TGCAGCGGGAGGGGAAATGGAAACACCATATATTTT
>TRBV2|TRBJ1-3|TRBD1|NA
CATRQGDTKNTIYF
TGTGCCACCCGACAGGGGGATACTAAAAACACCATATATTTT
>TRBV12-3/TRBV12-4|TRBJ2-2|NA|NA
CASSPHQGGLAGELFF
TGTGCCAGCAGTCCTCATCAGGGGGGATTGGCCGGGGAGCTGTTTTTT
>TRBV11-3|TRBJ2-1|NA|NA
CASSRGRPEQFF
TGTGCCAGCAGCCGCGGACGTCCTGAGCAGTTCTTC
>TRBV5-1|TRBJ2-7|TRBD2|many
CASSLGLAAEQYF
TGCGCCAGCAGCTTGGGACTAGCCGCCGAGCAGTACTTC
>TRBV20-1|TRBJ2-5|TRBD2|many
CSARFPGLAGGPQETQYF
TGCAGTGCTAGATTTCCGGGACTAGCGGGAGGGCCCCAAGAGACCCAGTACTTC
>TRBV4-3|TRBJ2-7|NA|many
CASSQGTSSYYEQYF
TGCGCCAGCAGCCAAGGAACTAGCAGTTATTACGAGCAGTACTTC
>TRBV12-3/TRBV12-4|TRBJ1-3|NA|NA
CASSLNQHSGNTIYF
TGTGCCAGCAGTTTAAACCAGCACTCTGGAAACACCATATATTTT
>TRBV20-1|TRBJ1-1|NA|many
CSARGSMNTEAFF
TGCAGTGCTCGCGGGTCAATGAACACTGAAGCTTTCTTT
>TRBV4-1|TRBJ2-3|TRBD1|few
CASSQDPGQGTDTQYF
TGCGCCAGCAGCCAAGATCCGGGACAGGGCACAGATACGCAGTATTTT
>TRBV12-3/TRBV12-4|TRBJ1-2|NA|NA
CASSRGEASYGYTF
TGTGCCAGCAGTCGGGGAGAGGCTTCCTATGGCTACACCTTC
>TRBV4-2|TRBJ2-1|NA|NA
CASSQVTARKDEQFF
TGTGCCAGCAGCCAAGTGACGGCCCGGAAGGATGAGCAGTTCTTC
>TRBV20-1|TRBJ2-7|NA|NA
CCARARGRGRLRDEQYF
TGCTGTGCTAGAGCTAGAGGCCGAGGCAGACTTCGGGACGAGCAGTACTTC
>TRBV5-1|TRBJ2-1|NA|many
CASSLGLRDSGGEQFF
TGCGCCAGCAGCTTGGGTCTTCGGGATTCTGGCGGTGAGCAGTTCTTC
>TRBV19|TRBJ2-2|NA|few
CASSPASPGELFF
TGTGCCAGTAGTCCAGCCAGCCCCGGGGAGCTGTTTTTT
>TRBV7-2|TRBJ2-7|TRBD2|NA
CASGGGSRYEQYF
TGTGCCAGCGGGGGGGGGAGTCGGTACGAGCAGTACTTC
>TRBV5-6|TRBJ2-1|NA|few
CASSLGRRGFYNEQFF
TGTGCCAGCAGCTTAGGGCGGAGGGGCTTTTACAATGAGCAGTTCTTC
>TRBV24-1|TRBJ2-1|NA|NA
CATSAQAGEQFF
TGTGCCACCAGTGCGCAAGCGGGTGAGCAGTTCTTC
>TRBV7-2|TRBJ2-1|NA|NA
CASSWTGGRSEQFF
TGTGCCAGCAGTTGGACCGGGGGGCGGTCTGAGCAGTTCTTC
>TRBV20-1|TRBJ2-1|NA|few
CSAPRDSSYNEQFF
TGCAGTGCTCCCCGGGACTCCTCCTACAATGAGCAGTTCTTC
>TRBV5-1|TRBJ2-3|NA|NA
CASSLGRALTDTQYF
TGCGCCAGCAGCTTGGGCAGGGCCCTCACAGATACGCAGTATTTT
>TRBV5-1|TRBJ2-7|NA|few
CASSHPGPNYEQYF
TGCGCCAGCAGCCACCCGGGACCGAACTACGAGCAGTACTTC
>TRBV5-1|TRBJ2-5|NA|few
CASSLVGGAGQETQYF
TGCGCCAGCAGCTTGGTTGGGGGAGCAGGGCAAGAGACCCAGTACTTC
>TRBV12-3/TRBV12-4|TRBJ1-2|NA|few
CASSLTVPENYGYTF
TGTGCCAGCAGTTTAACTGTACCAGAGAACTATGGCTACACCTTC
>TRBV20-1|TRBJ2-3|TRBD1|few
CSARVGTGAADTQYF
TGCAGTGCTAGAGTCGGGACAGGGGCAGCAGATACGCAGTATTTT